The 10 T cell receptor beta chains reported below all come from one sample, sequenced in a study of T-cell reconstitution after alpha-beta-depleted transplantation in children. Unique molecular identifiers were incorporated into the prepared TCRbeta library. Each CDR3 protein is one row after TCRdb ran MiXCR on the PCR reads. The data contain 150,000 to 250,000 distinct CDR3 sequences, 13% to 15% of them singletons. This sample comprised PBMCs from the stem cell graft donor, obtained from the stem cell graft. These receptors all come from a human donor who donated a stem cell graft to a child with acute lymphoblastic leukemia.

There are many counts of this clonotype. This chain uses TRBV12-3 or TRBV12-4 with TRBJ1-2; TRBD1 matches at 9 bases. Trimming cost V 4 bases and J 5 bases; bases outside gene matches: 5. The CDR3 has 14 amino acids. The CDR3 DNA follows: TGTGCCAGCAGTTCTCCCGGGACAGGGTATGGCTACACCTTC. Translating it yields CASSSPGTGYGYTF.

This clonotype was detected ten times or more. The chain joins TRBV5-1 to TRBJ1-2; the D is unclear. CDR1 is SGHRS and CDR2 is YFSETQ in the germline V gene. V lost 4 bases, J lost 8 bases, and 18 bases lay in between. The CDR3 runs to 14 residues. The CDR3 DNA reads as TGCGCCAGCAGCCCATGGATGATCCCGGAAGGCTACACCTTC. This gives the protein CASSPWMIPEGYTF.

This clonotype was seen ten or more times. This chain joins TRBV5-1 and TRBJ2-3; 11 bases agree with TRBD2. From germline, CDR1 is SGHRS and CDR2 YFSETQ. J was trimmed by 2 bases and V by 6 bases; bases with no gene match: 5. The CDR3 runs to 15 residues. The CDR3 DNA reads TGCGCCAGCAAACTAGCGGGAGTGATCACAGATACGCAGTATTTT. This gives the protein CASKLAGVITDTQYF.

This clonotype was seen repeatedly, ten times or more. The V gene is TRBV7-9, the J gene TRBJ1-1; no definite D call. Trimming cost V 5 bases and J 5 bases, with 9 bases left between them. The germline V gene encodes CDR1 SEHNR and CDR2 FQNEAQ (reference sequence). CDR3 size: 12 residues. CDR3 sequence reads: CASSLIKTEAFF. CDR3 DNA sequence: TGTGCCAGCAGCCTTATAAAGACTGAAGCTTTCTTT.

This chain connects TRBV12-3 or TRBV12-4 to TRBJ1-1; D may be TRBD1 (6 bases). Trimming took off 8 bases at V and 6 bases at J, with 16 bases between the two ends. The CDR3 covers 13 residues. The DNA for the CDR3 is TGTGCCAGCCGCCAGGGGTTCTTCGCTGAAGCTTTCTTT. It specifies CASRQGFFAEAFF.

The chain combines TRBV30 with TRBJ2-1, with 7 nucleotides matching TRBD2. The germline V gene has CDR1 GTSNPN and CDR2 SVGIG (reference sequence). J lost 1 base, V lost 1 base, and 7 bases had no gene match. The CDR3 has 16 residues. CDR3 sequence: CAWSGGGAQSYNEQFF. For the CDR3, the DNA is TGTGCCTGGAGTGGGGGAGGGGCCCAATCCTACAATGAGCAGTTCTTC.

This clonotype showed up just a few times. The chain joins TRBV9 to TRBJ2-1; D not resolved. The CDR3 is 15 amino acids. V gave up 0 bases and J gave up 2 bases, with 9 bases separating them. The germline V gene encodes CDR1 SGDLS and CDR2 YYNGEE. Here the CDR3 reads CASSVDALTYNEQFF. The CDR3 DNA follows: TGTGCCAGCAGCGTAGACGCCTTAACCTACAATGAGCAGTTCTTC.

The chain recombines TRBV7-3 with TRBJ2-1, with 14 positions matching TRBD2. The junction had 4 bases not matched to a gene; V was cut back by 2 bases and J by 7 bases. This CDR3 has 16 amino acids. CDR1 and CDR2 (germline): SGHTA, FQGTGA. The CDR3 loop reads CASSLEGTSGRNEQFF. The CDR3 nucleotides read TGTGCCAGCAGCTTAGAGGGGACTAGCGGGAGAAATGAGCAGTTCTTC.

This clonotype was detected ten times or more. This chain joins TRBV9 and TRBJ2-1; 12 nucleotides agree with TRBD2. J gave up 8 bases and V 0 bases, and 6 bases lay outside the gene matches. The CDR3 consists of 16 residues. Germline CDR1 SGDLS, CDR2 YYNGEE. DNA of the CDR3: TGTGCCAGCAGCGTAGGACTAGCGGGAGCGTGGGATGAGCAGTTCTTC. Amino acid sequence: CASSVGLAGAWDEQFF.

This clonotype has a count of ten or more. The chain carries TRBV29-1 and TRBJ2-3; possible D gene TRBD1, 6 bases. The germline gives CDR1 SQVTM, CDR2 ANQGSEA. Trimming took off 6 bases at V and 0 bases at J, with 13 bases between the two ends. The CDR3 length is 14 residues. DNA of the CDR3: TGCAGCGTGGACCAAACAGGGAGCACAGATACGCAGTATTTT. It is translated as CSVDQTGSTDTQYF.